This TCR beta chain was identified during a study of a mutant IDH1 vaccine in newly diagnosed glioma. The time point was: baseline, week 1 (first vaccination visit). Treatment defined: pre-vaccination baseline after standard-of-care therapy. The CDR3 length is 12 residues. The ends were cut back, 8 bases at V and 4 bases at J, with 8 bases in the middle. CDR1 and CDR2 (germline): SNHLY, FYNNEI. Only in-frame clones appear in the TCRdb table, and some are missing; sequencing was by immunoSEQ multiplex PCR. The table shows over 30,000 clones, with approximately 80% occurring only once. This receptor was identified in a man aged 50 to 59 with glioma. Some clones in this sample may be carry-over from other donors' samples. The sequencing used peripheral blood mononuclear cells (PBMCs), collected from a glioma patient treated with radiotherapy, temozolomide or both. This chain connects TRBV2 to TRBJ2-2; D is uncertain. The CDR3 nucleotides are TGTGCCAGCCAGTGGGGCACCGGGGAGCTGTTTTTT. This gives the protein CASQWGTGELFF.